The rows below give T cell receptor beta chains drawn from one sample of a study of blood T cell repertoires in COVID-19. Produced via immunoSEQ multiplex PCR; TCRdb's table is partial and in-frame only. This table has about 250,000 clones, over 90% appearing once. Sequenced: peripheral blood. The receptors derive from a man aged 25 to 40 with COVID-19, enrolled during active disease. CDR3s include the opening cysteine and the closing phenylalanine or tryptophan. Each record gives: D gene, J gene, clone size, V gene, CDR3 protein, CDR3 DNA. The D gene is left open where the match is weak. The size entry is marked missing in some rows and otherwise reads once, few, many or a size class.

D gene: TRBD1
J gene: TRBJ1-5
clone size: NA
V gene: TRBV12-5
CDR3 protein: CASGPGQGAYSNQPQHF
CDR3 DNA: TGTGCTAGTGGCCCGGGACAGGGAGCCTATAGCAATCAGCCCCAGCATTTT

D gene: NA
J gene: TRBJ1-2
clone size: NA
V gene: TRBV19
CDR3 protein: CASSNQGLLYGYTF
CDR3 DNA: TGTGCCAGTAGTAACCAGGGTTTGCTGTATGGCTACACCTTC

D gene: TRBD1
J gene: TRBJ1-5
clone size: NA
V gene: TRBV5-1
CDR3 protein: CASRSGTGTNQPQHF
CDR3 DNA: TGCGCCAGCAGGTCCGGGACAGGGACCAATCAGCCCCAGCATTTT

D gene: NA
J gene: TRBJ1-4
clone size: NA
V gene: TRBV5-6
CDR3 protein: CASSRAGGAANEKLFF
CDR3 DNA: TGTGCCAGCAGCCGGGCCGGGGGGGCGGCTAATGAAAAACTGTTTTTT

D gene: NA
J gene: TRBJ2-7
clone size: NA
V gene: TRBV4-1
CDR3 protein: CASSQDWGQVSGIYEQYF
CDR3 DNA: TGCGCCAGCAGCCAAGACTGGGGGCAGGTTTCGGGAATTTACGAGCAGTACTTC

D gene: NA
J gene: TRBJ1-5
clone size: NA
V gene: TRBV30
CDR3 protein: CAWSDPGRVDQPQHF
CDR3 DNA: TGTGCCTGGAGCGACCCCGGCAGGGTGGATCAGCCCCAGCATTTT

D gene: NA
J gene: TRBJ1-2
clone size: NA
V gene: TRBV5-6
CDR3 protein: CASSIGQLSYGYTF
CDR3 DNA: TGTGCCAGCAGCATCGGACAGCTCAGCTATGGCTACACCTTC

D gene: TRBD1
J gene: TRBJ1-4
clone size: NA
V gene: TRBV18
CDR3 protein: CASSPNDRVGEKLFF
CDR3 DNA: TGTGCCAGCTCACCGAACGACAGGGTTGGTGAAAAACTGTTTTTT

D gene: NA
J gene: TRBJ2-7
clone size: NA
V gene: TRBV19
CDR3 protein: CASSFGIGLSYEQYF
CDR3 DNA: TGTGCCAGTAGTTTCGGGATTGGCCTCTCCTACGAGCAGTACTTC

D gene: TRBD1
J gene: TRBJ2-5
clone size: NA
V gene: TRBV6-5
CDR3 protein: CASAGTGGIETQYF
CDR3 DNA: TGTGCCAGCGCCGGGACAGGGGGTATTGAGACCCAGTACTTC

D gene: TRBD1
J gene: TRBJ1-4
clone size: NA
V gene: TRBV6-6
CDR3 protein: CASRTTGYEKLFF
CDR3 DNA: TGTGCCAGCAGAACGACAGGGTATGAAAAACTGTTTTTT

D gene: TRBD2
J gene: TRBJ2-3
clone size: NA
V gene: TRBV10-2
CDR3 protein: CASTKGLAGGDTQYF
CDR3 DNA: TGCGCCAGCACCAAGGGACTAGCGGGGGGTGATACGCAGTATTTT

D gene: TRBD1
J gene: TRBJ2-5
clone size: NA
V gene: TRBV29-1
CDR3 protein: CSVASLRRTGDGETQYF
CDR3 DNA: TGCAGCGTTGCCTCACTCCGACGGACAGGGGATGGGGAGACCCAGTACTTC

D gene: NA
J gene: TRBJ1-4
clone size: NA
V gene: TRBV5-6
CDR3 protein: CASSLVGLTNEKLFF
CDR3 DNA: TGTGCCAGCAGCTTGGTGGGACTTACTAATGAAAAACTGTTTTTT

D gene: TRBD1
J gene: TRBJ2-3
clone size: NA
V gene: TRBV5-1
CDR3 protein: CASSPRQGATDTQYF
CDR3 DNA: TGCGCCAGCAGCCCTCGACAGGGGGCGACAGATACGCAGTATTTT

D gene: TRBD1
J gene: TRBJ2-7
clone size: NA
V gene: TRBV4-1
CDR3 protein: CASSQKTGSSYEQYF
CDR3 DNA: TGCGCCAGCAGCCAGAAGACAGGGAGCTCCTACGAGCAGTACTTC

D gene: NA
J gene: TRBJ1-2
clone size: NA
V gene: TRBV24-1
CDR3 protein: CATSDSNRDGYTF
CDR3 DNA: TGTGCCACCAGTGACTCTAACAGGGATGGCTACACCTTC

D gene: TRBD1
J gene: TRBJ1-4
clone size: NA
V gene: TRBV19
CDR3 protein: CASSQTGGNEKLFF
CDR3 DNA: TGTGCCAGTAGTCAGACAGGGGGAAATGAAAAACTGTTTTTT

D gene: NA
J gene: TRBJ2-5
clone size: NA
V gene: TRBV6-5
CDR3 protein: CASSAGPAETQYF
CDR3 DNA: TGTGCCAGCAGCGCGGGCCCAGCGGAGACCCAGTACTTC

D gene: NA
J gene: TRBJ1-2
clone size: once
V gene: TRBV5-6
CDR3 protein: CASSIDGNYGYTF
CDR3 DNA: TGTGCCAGCAGCATCGACGGGAACTATGGCTACACCTTC

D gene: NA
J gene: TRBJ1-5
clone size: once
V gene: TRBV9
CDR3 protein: CASSATAGGNQPQHF
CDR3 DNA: TGTGCCAGCAGCGCGACAGCGGGAGGCAATCAGCCCCAGCATTTT

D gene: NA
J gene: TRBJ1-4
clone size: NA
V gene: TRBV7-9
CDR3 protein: CASSHRALGHEKLFF
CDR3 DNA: TGTGCCAGCAGCCACAGGGCCTTGGGGCATGAAAAACTGTTTTTT

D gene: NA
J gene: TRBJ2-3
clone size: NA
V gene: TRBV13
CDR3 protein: CASSLVRQYSTDTQYF
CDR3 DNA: TGTGCCAGCAGCTTAGTCCGACAGTATAGCACAGATACGCAGTATTTT

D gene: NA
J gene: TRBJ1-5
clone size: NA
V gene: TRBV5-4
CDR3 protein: CASSFAGYNQPQHF
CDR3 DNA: TGTGCCAGCAGCTTCGCAGGGTACAATCAGCCCCAGCATTTT

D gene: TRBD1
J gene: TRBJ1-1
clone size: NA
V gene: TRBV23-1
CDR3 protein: CASRQKGQGDTEAFF
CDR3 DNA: TGCGCCAGCAGGCAAAAGGGACAGGGGGATACTGAAGCTTTCTTT

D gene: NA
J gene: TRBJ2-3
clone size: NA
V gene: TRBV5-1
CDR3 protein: CASSGGQGSYGDTQYF
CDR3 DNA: TGCGCCAGCAGCGGGGGACAAGGGTCGTATGGAGATACGCAGTATTTT

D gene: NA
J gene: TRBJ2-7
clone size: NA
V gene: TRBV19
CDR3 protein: CASSPKAAGYEQYF
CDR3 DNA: TGTGCCAGTAGTCCCAAGGCAGCAGGGTACGAGCAGTACTTC

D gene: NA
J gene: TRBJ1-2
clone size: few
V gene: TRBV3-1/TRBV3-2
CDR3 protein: CASSREGAYYGYTF
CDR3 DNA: TGTGCCAGCAGCCGAGAAGGGGCATACTATGGCTACACCTTC

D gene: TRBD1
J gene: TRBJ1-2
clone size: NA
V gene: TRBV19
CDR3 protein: CASSILGTGGVYGYTF
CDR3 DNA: TGTGCCAGTAGTATACTAGGGACAGGGGGCGTCTATGGCTACACCTTC

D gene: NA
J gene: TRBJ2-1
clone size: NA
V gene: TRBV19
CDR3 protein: CASNEPGHNEQFF
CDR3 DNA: TGTGCCAGTAACGAGCCTGGTCACAATGAGCAGTTCTTC

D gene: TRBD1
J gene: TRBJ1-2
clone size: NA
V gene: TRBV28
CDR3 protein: CASSYGQGRNGYTF
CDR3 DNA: TGTGCCAGCAGTTATGGACAGGGGAGGAATGGCTACACCTTC

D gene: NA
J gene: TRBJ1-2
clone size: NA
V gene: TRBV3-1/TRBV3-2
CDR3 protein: CASSRGGLGCTF
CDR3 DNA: TGTGCCAGCAGCCGGGGAGGCCTGGGGTGCACCTTC

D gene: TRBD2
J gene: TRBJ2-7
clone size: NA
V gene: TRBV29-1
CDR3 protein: CSVEGLAGGNSYEQYF
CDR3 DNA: TGCAGCGTAGAGGGACTAGCGGGGGGAAATTCCTACGAGCAGTACTTC

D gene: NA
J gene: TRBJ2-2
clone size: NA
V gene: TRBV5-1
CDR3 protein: CASSLAVGPNTGELFF
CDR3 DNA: TGCGCCAGCAGCTTGGCGGTGGGCCCGAACACCGGGGAGCTGTTTTTT

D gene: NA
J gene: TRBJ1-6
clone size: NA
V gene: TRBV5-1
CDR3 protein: CASSLGSIASNSPLHF
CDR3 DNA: TGCGCCAGCAGCTTGGGATCGATAGCTAGTAATTCACCCCTCCACTTT

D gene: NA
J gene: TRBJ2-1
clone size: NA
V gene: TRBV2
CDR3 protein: CASSEQGSNEQFF
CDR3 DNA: TGTGCCAGCAGTGAACAGGGCTCCAATGAGCAGTTCTTC

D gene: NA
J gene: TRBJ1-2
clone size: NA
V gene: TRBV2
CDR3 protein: CASSGNRVSGGYTF
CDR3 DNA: TGTGCCAGCAGTGGGAACAGGGTTTCCGGTGGCTACACCTTC

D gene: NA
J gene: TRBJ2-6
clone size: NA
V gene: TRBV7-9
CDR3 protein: CASSPLEQGFLSGANVLTF
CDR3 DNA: TGTGCCAGCAGCCCCCTTGAACAGGGATTCCTCTCTGGGGCCAACGTCCTGACTTTC

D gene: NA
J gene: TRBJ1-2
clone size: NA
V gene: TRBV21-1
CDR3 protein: CAGSTRSYTF
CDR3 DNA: TGTGCCGGCTCCACCAGGAGCTACACCTTC

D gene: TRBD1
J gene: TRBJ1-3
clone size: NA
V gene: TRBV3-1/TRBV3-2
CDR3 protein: CASSRGQGSSGNTIYF
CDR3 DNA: TGTGCCAGCAGTCGCGGACAGGGAAGCTCTGGAAACACCATATATTTT

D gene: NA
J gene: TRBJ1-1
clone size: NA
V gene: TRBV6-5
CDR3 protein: CASGYLEGATEAFF
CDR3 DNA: TGTGCCAGCGGATACTTAGAAGGGGCCACTGAAGCTTTCTTT

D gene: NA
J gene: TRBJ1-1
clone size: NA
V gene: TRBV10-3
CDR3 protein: CAISNTGQGATEAFF
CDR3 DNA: TGTGCCATCAGTAACACAGGGCAAGGGGCGACTGAAGCTTTCTTT

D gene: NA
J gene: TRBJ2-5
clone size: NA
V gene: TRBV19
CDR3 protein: CASKGTGQETQYF
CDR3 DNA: TGTGCCAGTAAAGGAACAGGCCAAGAGACCCAGTACTTC

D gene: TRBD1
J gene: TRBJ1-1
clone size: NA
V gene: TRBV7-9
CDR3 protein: CASSPRNRGQNTEAFF
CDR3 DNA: TGTGCCAGCAGCCCAAGAAACAGGGGGCAGAACACTGAAGCTTTCTTT

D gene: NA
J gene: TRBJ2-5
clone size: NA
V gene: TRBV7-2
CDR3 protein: CASGPPPVVRLRETQYF
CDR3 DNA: TGTGCCAGCGGGCCTCCTCCAGTCGTCCGGTTGAGAGAGACCCAGTACTTC

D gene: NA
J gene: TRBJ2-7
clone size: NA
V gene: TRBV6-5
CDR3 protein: CASSLLEGSGANEQYF
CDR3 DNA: TGTGCCAGCAGTTTACTCGAAGGCTCAGGGGCCAACGAGCAGTACTTC

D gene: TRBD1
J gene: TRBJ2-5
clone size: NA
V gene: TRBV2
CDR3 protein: CASSDWDREGVGETQYF
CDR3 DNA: TGTGCCAGCAGCGATTGGGACAGGGAGGGCGTAGGAGAGACCCAGTACTTC

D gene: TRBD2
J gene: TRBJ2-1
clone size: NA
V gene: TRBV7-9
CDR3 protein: CASSRRGVGYNEQFF
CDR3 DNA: TGTGCCAGCAGCCGGCGGGGGGTAGGATACAATGAGCAGTTCTTC